This TCR beta chain was profiled in a study of cytomegalovirus exposure and HLA in healthy donors listed by TCRdb under 2017. Background on the whole study: According to an earlier analysis of a few hundred of the donors, some 170 million T cells yielded roughly 110 million unique TCR beta sequences and approximately 300 Gb of sequence data. Roughly 300 gigabases of sequencing data and tens of millions of unique TCR sequences were included in an early release covering 550 to 800 HLA-typed donors. To study patterns of TCR occurrence, a later analysis re-analyzed previously published TCR beta repertoires from more than 550 donors and added high-resolution HLA genotyping. Typing coverage differed by locus: A, B, C, DRB1 and DQB1 were typed in roughly 620-640 donors, DQA1 in 500 to 550, DPA1 in roughly 590, and DPB1 in 400 to 490. The study aimed to test whether signatures of past pathogen exposure could be identified by cataloging public T cell receptors. To predict cytomegalovirus infection status, the study brought together high-throughput TCR immunosequencing, statistical association of individual TCRs with disease status, and machine learning. All discovery cohort repertoires had been generated using a single sequencing platform. To decide whether each TCR beta V gene segment behaved as functional or pseudogenic, an earlier analysis of approximately 600 of the donors relied on high-throughput TCR beta sequencing. Among around 400 genotyped donors of the cohort, an average of 235,054 unique TCR beta nucleotide sequences were sequenced per donor, 15% to 20% of them non-productive. Besides the first cohort of approximately 670 subjects, a separate validation cohort made up of 120 or so different subjects was used. Alongside the repertoire data, information on donor age, sex, ethnicity and CMV serostatus was compiled. Using immunosequencing, the study profiled T cell repertoires from 500 to 800 subjects and related those repertoires to cytomegalovirus serostatus. Roughly 5 DR-DQ haplotypes were handled as single units for association and clustering, since linkage in the cohort was strong. The later analysis used no new phenotypic data to find candidate immune exposures, relying instead on TCR beta sequences and their occurrence across donors. A later genetic analysis used genome-wide SNP genotypes for about 65% of the roughly 700 donors, treating that subset as a discovery cohort. HLA typing included class I and class II loci at four-digit resolution. The genetic ancestry cluster associated with self-reported Caucasian donors included 65% to 90% of the roughly 410 genotyped donors.

On this clone itself: There is no known antigen for this receptor. There are no base qualities to consult, and no much larger clone falls within one base.

The germline V gene encodes CDR1 SGDLS and CDR2 YYNGEE. The CDR3, from cysteine to phenylalanine, totals 13 residues. Solely the CDR3 DNA is kept, with 39 bases framed from the first base. At the junction V is shortened by 3 bases and J by 7 bases; bases outside the gene matches: 6. What the work shows at the level of the full study, not this receptor alone: Specific HLA alleles were associated with 15,000 to 20,000 TCR beta sequences at a false discovery rate of 0.05 in a later analysis. A further reported finding was that TCR beta sequences accurately predicted the HLA-A and HLA-B alleles for most subjects in the first cohort. In a later analysis, HLA-associated TCR beta chains showed more clonal expansion and lower generation probabilities than non-associated chains that were equally common. The classifier was reported to diagnose cytomegalovirus status with high specificity and sensitivity in both the original and validation cohorts. In vitro tests confirmed that a few of the cytomegalovirus-associated TCR beta chains recognize cytomegalovirus antigens. An earlier analysis of approximately 530 of the donors showed that most TCR beta V segments appeared in productive rearrangements either about 87% or about 30% of the time, which broadly matched IMGT annotations. According to a later analysis, TCR association rates differed among HLA loci, with DRB1 alleles showing the most associated TCRs and HLA-C alleles showing the fewest. Most TCR sequences were observed very rarely across donors, whereas some public TCRs were present in many individuals. Immune exposure information for the cohort was limited to CMV serostatus. In a later analysis, most CMV-associated TCR beta chains were found to appear HLA-restricted, with HLA associations seemingly driven largely by CMV exposure. According to a later genetic analysis, donors in an Asian-associated ancestry cluster had fewer N-insertions in productive TCRs than the approximately 690-donor mean. An association between a missense DCLRE1C variant and V-gene and J-gene trimming of TCR beta chains was found in a later genetic analysis and replicated in an independent cohort. When HLA alleles, especially DR and DQ, strongly co-occurred, TCR associations were difficult to assign to individual alleles. Because counts were too low, approximately 18 rarely observed V segments, including chromosome 9 orphons, were excluded from the earlier analysis of some 540 of the donors. A cluster of highly shared sequence variants was judged likely to represent a technical artifact of the sequencing pipeline. A later analysis reported that several top co-occurrence clusters appeared linked to parvovirus B19, influenza, CMV and Epstein-Barr virus. The presence/absence analyses assumed that sequencing depth was roughly uniform across donors, and that assumption may not be true. Because some donors lacked HLA typing at each locus, the association tests relied only on the typed subset. Linkage disequilibrium might explain the correlated functional status among segregating V segments, but an unknown experimental factor could not be excluded. It was suggested by the authors that the approach could potentially be generalized to other disease states and immunological phenotypes. Because the 87-base-pair reads could not distinguish some IMGT-functional V segments, including TRBV6-2 and TRBV6-3, those segments were excluded. This cohort had only TCR beta chains sequenced, and the lack of alpha or paired-chain data limited which features could be detected. A total of 150 or so TCR beta chains were listed by the study as associated with cytomegalovirus.

The library was made by the immunoSEQ multiplex PCR assay. A mixture of 60 forward primers for TCR Vbeta segments and 13 reverse primers for TCR Jbeta segments was used in the multiplex PCR. Amplification of the CDR3 region of rearranged TCR beta genes was performed with a multiplex PCR assay on genomic DNA. The amplified TCR beta libraries were sequenced on the Illumina HiSeq System as 87-base-pair reads. On the study's bioinformatics: A later analysis counted tens of millions of unique TCR beta chains across the 500 to 850 repertoires, and 10 million to 11 million of these chains were shared by at least two donors. Raw reads were error-corrected and collapsed into unique sequences by a nearest-neighbor algorithm in which closely related sequences were merged to remove PCR and sequencing errors. Alignment of CDR3 sequences to IMGT reference sequences was used to assign V, D and J gene segments. For a sequence to be retained, a match of at least six nucleotides to both a V gene segment and a J gene segment was required. A rearrangement was called productive if the CDR3 had no stop codons and remained in frame with V and J, and every other rearrangement was called non-productive. Following IMGT convention, CDR3 was defined as the stretch from the second conserved V-encoded cysteine to the conserved J-encoded phenylalanine. Sequences without an unambiguous match to a single V gene segment were excluded from the earlier analysis of a few hundred of the donors. In an earlier analysis of around 600 of the donors, V segments were called functional above 56.7% productive rearrangements and were called segregating when the between-donor standard deviation exceeded 5%. To diagnose cytomegalovirus status from the catalog of TCR beta chain sequences, a statistical classification framework was built. In a later analysis, V and J genes were assigned by comparing TCR nucleotide sequences against IMGT/GENE-DB human TR gene sequences. Using the TCRdist pipeline, a later analysis assigned CDR3 sequences along with most-parsimonious VDJ recombination scenarios. In a later analysis, every TCR beta chain was defined by the combination of its CDR3 amino acid sequence and its V-gene family, and reads without a unique V-gene family were dropped. As a way to deal with suspected cross-contamination and a sequencing artifact, a later analysis dropped 500 to 700 nucleotide sequences that were highly shared and had low generation probability. In a later analysis, a clonal expansion index for each public chain was calculated from normalized within-repertoire ranks of inferred template counts. In a later analysis, generation probabilities were computed using a VDJ recombination model fitted to out-of-frame rearrangements, and the results were checked against IGoR. A later analysis scored TCR-TCR, TCR-HLA and TCR-CMV co-occurrence with hypergeometric tests, applying a repertoire-size bias correction to TCR pairs. To estimate false discovery rates, a later analysis permuted the HLA or CMV assignments 20 times. A later analysis grouped co-occurring TCRs with DBSCAN, adding TCRdist sequence similarity when clustering within HLA-allele-positive subsets. Repertoires with fewer than 30,000 or more than 120,000 public chains were left out of co-occurrence clustering, as were about 5 repertoires with anomalous nucleotide sharing. Here the immuneACCESS table is served through TCRdb, limited to in-frame sequences with V and J called. Missing clones are a known gap in these copies; in checked studies unresolved V genes cover under half, and the rest lacks a known reason. The V and J calls and clone size come from that table; D and trimming were worked out from the DNA. The sample has approximately 100,000 clones on record, more than 75% of them singletons. Around 3.8% of the sample lies in the top ten.

In total, 600 or so healthy bone marrow donors made up the cohort. At the time of sampling, every cohort member was nominally healthy, though immune exposures that went unrecorded were likely present. The donor was CMV seropositive and was included in the group of 250 to 350 seropositive cohort members. A peripheral blood sample was provided by each donor, and peripheral blood mononuclear cells were used for TCR beta sequencing. The Qiagen DNeasy Blood Extraction Kit was used to extract genomic DNA from the blood cell samples. Sample: PBMCs. The receptor's source is a woman aged 45-59 years in good health and CMV-seropositive. The V gene is TRBV9 and the J gene is TRBJ1-1; 7 nucleotides in the junction match TRBD1. The CDR3 has the sequence CASSATGNGEAFF. The DNA is as follows: TGTGCCAGCAGCGCGACAGGGAATGGTGAAGCTTTCTTT.